The 7 T cell receptor beta chains below all came from one sample that was sequenced in a study of blood T cell repertoires in COVID-19. Libraries were prepared by immunoSEQ multiplex PCR; TCRdb keeps only in-frame clonotypes and omits some of them. The sample contains some 270,000 clones, around 82% of which appear only once. The sequenced sample was peripheral blood. All receptors derive from a person aged 65 to 79 with COVID-19, enrolled during active disease.

The rearrangement joins TRBV7-3 to TRBJ2-1; 9 nucleotides agree with TRBD2. This CDR3 has 15 residues. Trimming took 4 bases from V and 4 from J; bases not matched to a gene: 5. CDR1 and CDR2 from the germline V gene are SGHTA and FQGTGA. CDR3 bases: TGTGCCAGCAGCTCGCGGACTAGCGAGTACAATGAGCAGTTCTTC. Residues: CASSSRTSEYNEQFF.

This chain uses TRBV30 with TRBJ2-7; 10 bases align to TRBD2. The CDR3 loop spans 15 amino acids. Unmatched junction bases numbered 6, after V lost 0 bases and J lost 4 bases. The germline V gene has CDR1 GTSNPN and CDR2 SVGIG (reference sequence). The CDR3 DNA reads TGTGCCTGGAGTGTACTTCTAGCGGGAGTTTACGAGCAGTACTTC. Protein product: CAWSVLLAGVYEQYF.

J is TRBJ1-1 and V is TRBV7-8; 9 bases line up with TRBD1. The CDR3 covers 18 residues. J was trimmed by 3 bases and V by 5 bases; bases with no gene match: 16. Looked up from germline, CDR1 is SGHVS and CDR2 is FQNEAQ. The CDR3 DNA follows: TGTGCCAGCAGCCCTTCCTTCCGGGACAGGGTATCGTACACTGAAGCTTTCTTT. This encodes CASSPSFRDRVSYTEAFF.

The V gene is TRBV29-1, the J gene TRBJ2-4; D uncertain. The germline gives CDR1 SQVTM, CDR2 ANQGSEA. Trimming shortened V by 4 bases and J by 0 bases, and 13 bases separated the two germline ends. This CDR3 region has 15 residues. The CDR3 is CSVVGPGLAKNIQYF. CDR3 sequence (DNA): TGCAGCGTTGTTGGGCCAGGTCTAGCCAAAAACATTCAGTACTTC.

This clone was counted a few times. The chain uses TRBV6-5 and TRBJ2-3; 7 bases line up with TRBD2. The CDR3 has 14 amino acids. Germline trimming cut 6 bases from V and 6 bases from J; bases unmatched to any gene: 9. Germline V lookup: CDR1 MNHEY, CDR2 SVGAGI. CDR3 bases: TGTGCCAGCAGCCCAGCCAAGGGAGGGGATACGCAGTATTTT. Its protein is CASSPAKGGDTQYF.

This sequence joins TRBV9 and TRBJ2-3; 7 positions match TRBD2. The CDR3 covers 17 residues. Germline V gene lookup returns CDR1 SGDLS and CDR2 YYNGEE. The V segment lost 0 bases and the J segment 0 bases; nucleotides outside the gene matches: 7. CDR3 sequence reads: CASSVAGGGASTDTQYF. CDR3 in DNA: TGTGCCAGCAGCGTAGCCGGGGGAGGGGCTAGCACAGATACGCAGTATTTT.

V and J are TRBV18 and TRBJ2-7; 9 bases fit TRBD2. Germline V CDR1 and CDR2: KGHSH, LQKENI. This CDR3 is built from 16 residues. The junction had 9 bases not matched to a gene; V was cut back by 2 bases and J by 4 bases. This CDR3 reads CASSPGGGGALYEQYF. The CDR3 DNA sequence: TGTGCCAGCTCACCAGGCGGCGGGGGGGCTTTGTACGAGCAGTACTTC.